Below, 10 T cell receptor beta chains from the same sample are listed, as sequenced in a study of post-analysis software for immune sequencing data (dated by TCRdb to the mid-2010s). The study at large found these results: Several TRBV segments, including TRBV5-6, TRBV5-1 and TRBV20-1, were significantly more frequent in patients than controls.

What these receptors recognize is not known. Library construction relied on PCR. The instrument was an Illumina HiSeq 2500. Unique molecular identifiers were incorporated into TCR beta cDNA libraries to reduce PCR and sequencing biases. Starting from the raw public reads, TCRdb applied fastp trimming at Q25, assembled clones with MiXCR and retained in-frame beta chains. CDR3 protein duplicates are merged, each entry listing the most common genes and DNA. The sample data list 170,000 or so distinct CDR3 sequences, and around 30% of these were observed just once. The top ten hold more than 1.3% of the sample. Sequenced input: blood. These receptors came from a girl between 5 and 17 years old with multiple sclerosis.

As concerns this clonotype: The junction differs from germline at one of its ends, possibly a read error. The rearrangement joins TRBV7-7 to TRBJ1-1; no definite D call. The CDR3 length is 13 residues. Germline CDR1 is SSHAT and CDR2 is FNYEAQ (reference sequence). The CDR3 protein is CASSSGKNTEAFF. The CDR3 region has the DNA TGTGCTAGCAGCTCGGGGAAGAACACTGAAGCTTTCTTT.

The chain uses TRBV19 and TRBJ2-1; D might be TRBD1 (5 bases). The CDR3 extends over 17 amino acids. Trimming removed 1 base at V and 0 bases at J, with 13 bases between. Germline CDR1 LNHDA, CDR2 SQIVND (reference sequence). The CDR3 DNA is TGTGCCAGTAGTATAGGGGGCCGGCTACTCTCCTACAATGAGCAGTTCTTC. It is translated as CASSIGGRLLSYNEQFF.

V usage is TRBV3-1 and J usage is TRBJ1-4, with D perhaps matching TRBD1 (6 bases). The CDR3 length is 15 residues. Germline lookup yields CDR1 LGHDT and CDR2 YNNKEL (reference sequence). V was trimmed by 0 bases and J by 8 bases, leaving 13 bases between them. The chain's CDR3 is CASSQDSGGGEKLFF. The CDR3 coding sequence is TGTGCCAGCAGCCAAGATTCCGGGGGCGGCGAAAAACTGTTTTTT.

This clonotype showed up just a few times. The chain employs TRBV19 and TRBJ2-7; 10 bases are shared with TRBD2. V gave up 3 bases and J gave up 3 bases; unmatched junction bases: 8. Germline V gene lookup returns CDR1 LNHDA and CDR2 SQIVND (reference sequence). The CDR3 has 16 amino acids. The CDR3 here is CASSIESGRASYEQYF. The CDR3 DNA reads TGTGCCAGTAGTATTGAGAGCGGGAGGGCCAGCTACGAGCAGTACTTC.

The chain carries TRBV29-1 and TRBJ2-1, with 9 bases identical to TRBD1. There are 14 residues in the CDR3. CDR1 SQVTM and CDR2 ANQGSEA come from the germline V gene. V lost 3 bases to trimming and J lost 7 bases; unmatched junction nucleotides: 7. CDR3 residues: CSVDGGQGHNEQFF. CDR3 sequence (DNA): TGCAGCGTTGACGGGGGACAGGGACATAATGAGCAGTTCTTC.

This clonotype has ten or more counts. The CDR3 loop reads CSASQGLAGAGSYNEQFF. As DNA, the CDR3 is TGCAGTGCTTCCCAGGGACTAGCGGGAGCAGGCTCCTACAATGAGCAGTTCTTC. The rearrangement uses TRBV20-1 and TRBJ2-1, with 14 bases lining up with TRBD2. The trim removed 5 bases at V and 0 bases at J, leaving 9 bases unmatched. Germline lookup yields CDR1 DFQATT and CDR2 SNEGSKA (reference sequence). There are 18 residues in the CDR3.

This clonotype occurred a few times. J is TRBJ1-2 and V is TRBV5-1, with D unclear. Germline V lookup: CDR1 SGHRS, CDR2 YFSETQ. The V and J ends lost 5 bases and 8 bases respectively, with 22 bases between them. The CDR3 length is 15 residues. The DNA of the CDR3 is TGCGCCAGCAGTAAGGCGACCGAGGACCGACTGGGCTACACCTTC. Encoded protein: CASSKATEDRLGYTF.

This chain links TRBV29-1 with TRBJ2-3; D not resolved. V shed 6 bases and J shed 2 bases, with 12 bases lying between them. There are 13 residues in the CDR3. The germline CDR1 and CDR2 sequences are SQVTM and ANQGSEA. The CDR3 DNA is TGCAGCGTGTCCAAGAGCTTCACAGATACGCAGTATTTT. Translating it yields CSVSKSFTDTQYF.

This clonotype was picked up many times. This rearrangement joins TRBV15 to TRBJ1-1; the D gene is possibly TRBD1 (5 bases). Trimming pared 7 bases from V and 2 bases from J, leaving 11 bases between. This CDR3 contains 13 residues. Germline V CDR1 and CDR2: LNHNV, YYDKDF (reference sequence). CDR3 sequence: CATKWGINTEAFF. CDR3 nucleotides: TGTGCCACCAAGTGGGGGATCAACACTGAAGCTTTCTTT.

The sample holds a few counts of this clonotype. The V gene is TRBV4-1, the J gene TRBJ1-1, with a weak D call TRBD1 (5 bases). The CDR3 is made up of 15 amino acids. Trimming cost V 4 bases and J 1 base, with 13 bases left between them. CDR1 and CDR2 (germline): MGHRA, YSYEKL. The CDR3 DNA follows: TGCGCCAGCAGCCCCCTAGACAGCCCGAACACTGAAGCTTTCTTT. Translation: CASSPLDSPNTEAFF.